Listed here are 4 T cell receptor beta chains from one sample, sequenced in a study of T cell responses to AZD1222 COVID-19 vaccine. This table comes from immunoSEQ multiplex PCR, and its TCRdb copy is limited to in-frame clones, with some not included. The table records some 150,000 clones, less than 95% of them present only once. The sequences come from peripheral blood, collected on day 0 of AZD1222 vaccination. The receptors originated from an adult in good health.

The chain combines TRBV12-3 or TRBV12-4 with TRBJ1-1; no clear D gene. The V and J ends lost 5 bases and 8 bases respectively, with 9 bases between them. The CDR3 loop spans 11 amino acids. The CDR3 DNA sequence: TGTGCCAGCAGTACAGCGAGGGAAGCTTTCTTT. It yields the protein CASSTAREAFF.

CDR3 bases: TGTGCCAGCTCTCCTATCAGGGAGGAGGACACTGAAGCTTTCTTT. It translates to CASSPIREEDTEAFF. The V and J genes are TRBV18 and TRBJ1-1, with a tentative D call TRBD1 (5 bases). CDR1 KGHSH and CDR2 LQKENI come from the germline V gene. Trimming took off 6 bases at V and 3 bases at J, with 17 bases between the two ends. The CDR3 consists of 15 residues.

The J gene is TRBJ2-7, the V gene TRBV4-2; D ambiguous. The CDR3 contains 13 residues. CDR1 and CDR2 (germline): LGHNA, YNFKEQ. Trimming pared 0 bases from V and 6 bases from J, leaving 9 bases between. The CDR3 sequence: CASSQDSLSEQYF. CDR3 DNA sequence: TGTGCCAGCAGCCAAGATTCACTCAGCGAGCAGTACTTC.

The chain joins TRBV14 to TRBJ1-6, with D perhaps matching TRBD1 (6 bases). The germline CDR1 and CDR2 sequences are SGHDN and FVKESK. The germline V and J ends were trimmed by 2 bases and 9 bases, with 14 bases remaining between them. CDR3 length equals 15 residues. The CDR3 nucleotides read TGTGCCAGCAGCCAACAGGGTAGGGGGATTTCACCCCTCCACTTT. This codes for CASSQQGRGISPLHF.